This T cell receptor (beta chain) was sequenced in a study of identical twins. Study-level findings and limits: Cross-sectional statistical analysis was relied on for the conclusions, without the same donors being followed.

Losses at the gene ends were 1 base for V and 4 bases for J; bases not matched to a gene: 10. Per the germline V gene, CDR1 is SGHDT and CDR2 is YYEEEE. This CDR3 spans 16 amino acids. Regarding this clonotype: Its antigen remains unidentified.

All of the donors were Caucasians in good health. Unique molecular identifiers were in the cDNA, with template-switch universal primer binding. MiXCR was run by TCRdb on the 5' RACE reads, yielding one entry per CDR3 protein. In the table there are about 890,000 distinct CDR3 sequences, around 12% of which are singletons. The same specimen was also included in a second study, on yellow fever vaccine responses in identical twins.

The sequence was obtained from a woman in her late teens or twenties in good health. Sequences were obtained from PBMCs. The chain carries TRBV5-6 and TRBJ2-7; 8 nucleotides align to TRBD1. The chain's CDR3 is CASSLSLTGGGYEQYF. CDR3 DNA: TGTGCCAGCAGCTTGTCTCTCACAGGGGGTGGGTACGAGCAGTACTTC.